Included here is one T cell receptor (beta chain) sequence, with context. The CDR3 has 16 amino acids. Germline assignment: CDR1 LNHDA and CDR2 SQIVND (reference sequence). J was trimmed by 8 bases and V by 7 bases; bases with no gene match: 18. This sample stems from a study of blood T cell repertoires in COVID-19. Study background: Some COVID-19 samples were acute and others convalescent; all came from the United States, Italy and Spain.

Clones were read by immunoSEQ multiplex PCR, and TCRdb kept only the in-frame ones, dropping some. The sample records 270,000 or so clones, around 81% being singletons. Participants were aged about 18 to 89 years from about two dozen US areas. Cohort 3 recovered donors had two negative PCRs, clearance, or symptom resolution. The chain uses TRBV19 and TRBJ1-2; TRBD1 matches at 8 bases. The source material was PBMCs or T cells enriched from blood (not recorded which). The source of this sequence is a man in his fifties who had recovered from COVID-19. The CDR3 region has the DNA TGTGCCAGTACCCCGGATAGGGCAGGGGGCGTGAACGGCTACACCTTC. This translates into CASTPDRAGGVNGYTF.